A selection of T cell receptor beta chains follows, all from one sample in a study of OX40 agonist ivuxolimab in advanced cancers. Sequencing was performed with immunoSEQ multiplex PCR; in TCRdb, only in-frame clones are kept and a portion is missing. The table has 50,000 to 55,000 clones, 80% to 90% seen once. The sequencing here drew on CD4+ or CD8+ T cells sorted from blood, taken in a trial of the OX40 agonist ivuxolimab. These receptors were taken from an adult with an advanced solid tumor such as melanoma, head and neck, liver or kidney cancer. CDR3s include the opening cysteine and the closing phenylalanine or tryptophan. D genes are given only for firm matches. Clone size is stated in some rows and not others, as once, few, many or a class when expanded.

d_call,clone_size,v_call,j_call,cdr3_nt,cdr3_aa
-,-,TRBV11-2,TRBJ2-6,TGTGCCAGCAGCTTGGTTAGTTACTCTGGGGCCAACGTCCTGACTTTC,CASSLVSYSGANVLTF
TRBD2,-,TRBV11-2,TRBJ2-1,TGTGCCAGCAGCTTAGTGGGACTAGCGGGCCGGGGGATTTGGGAGCAGTTCTTC,CASSLVGLAGRGIWEQFF
-,once,TRBV28,TRBJ1-1,TGTGCCAGCAGTTTGGGCACTGAAGCTTTCTTT,CASSLGTEAFF
-,-,TRBV28,TRBJ1-2,TGTGCCAGCAGTCCCCTTTTGGACCTCTATGGCTACACCTTC,CASSPLLDLYGYTF
-,-,TRBV5-8,TRBJ2-1,TGTGCCAGCAGCTTGGGCAGTTTCCTATACAATGAGCAGTTCTTC,CASSLGSFLYNEQFF
-,-,TRBV6-5,TRBJ1-2,TGTGCCAGCAGTTACTCTAGCGAGACTAACTATGGCTACACCTTC,CASSYSSETNYGYTF
TRBD1,few,TRBV11-2,TRBJ2-7,TGTGCCAGCAGTCGGACAGGGTTCTACGAGCAGTACTTC,CASSRTGFYEQYF
TRBD1,-,TRBV6-1,TRBJ1-2,TGTGCCAGCAATGACAGGGGGCGCTTCTATGGCTACACCTTC,CASNDRGRFYGYTF
-,-,TRBV7-3,TRBJ1-1,TGTGCCAGCAGCGGGGGACCGGCGAACACTGAAGCTTTCTTT,CASSGGPANTEAFF
-,-,TRBV5-1,TRBJ1-1,TGCGCCAGCAGCTTGGGTCGGGGGTACACTGAAGCTTTCTTT,CASSLGRGYTEAFF
TRBD1,-,TRBV18,TRBJ2-2,TGTGCCAGCTCACTCGGACAGGATGACGCCGGGGAGCTGTTTTTT,CASSLGQDDAGELFF
TRBD1,-,TRBV19,TRBJ2-1,TGTGCCAGTAGTATACAACAGGGGTTTGAGCAGTTCTTC,CASSIQQGFEQFF
TRBD1,-,TRBV19,TRBJ1-1,TGTGCCAGTTGGACAGGGGGCCTGGGCACTGAAGCTTTCTTT,CASWTGGLGTEAFF
-,-,TRBV11-3,TRBJ2-2,TGTGCCAGCAGCCCCAGGGGGGCCGGGGAGCTGTTTTTT,CASSPRGAGELFF
-,-,TRBV5-5,TRBJ2-2,TGTGCCAGCAGCCCGAGGGGGAACACCGGGGAGCTGTTTTTT,CASSPRGNTGELFF
-,-,TRBV21-1,TRBJ2-3,TGTGCCAGCCCCCCGAAGGGGGAAAGCACAGATACGCAGTATTTT,CASPPKGESTDTQYF
TRBD1,-,TRBV7-9,TRBJ2-7,TGTGCCAGCAGCCTAACAGGGGGGACCTACGAGCAGTACTTC,CASSLTGGTYEQYF
-,-,TRBV9,TRBJ1-3,TGTGCCAGCAGTGCTGGGGACACCATATATTTT,CASSAGDTIYF
-,-,TRBV11-2,TRBJ2-7,TGTGCCAGCAGCTCTACTCCAGCGTCGACCTACGAGCAGTACTTC,CASSSTPASTYEQYF
-,-,TRBV5-1,TRBJ2-5,TGCGCCAGCAGCTTGGCTGGGGGGGAGACCCAGTACTTC,CASSLAGGETQYF
-,medium-sized,TRBV7-8,TRBJ1-2,TGTGCCAGCAGTACCCCGCAACAGGGAGGAGGCTACACCTTC,CASSTPQQGGGYTF
TRBD1,-,TRBV6-6,TRBJ1-1,TGTGCCAGCAGGCGGGACAGATTGACTTTCTTT,CASRRDRLTFF
-,few,TRBV6-1,TRBJ1-2,TGTGCCAGCAGTGAAGTACGGGGGCGAGGTAACTATGGCTACACCTTC,CASSEVRGRGNYGYTF
TRBD1,-,TRBV27,TRBJ2-3,TGTGCCAGCCGGGACAGGGGTTCGGATACGCAGTATTTT,CASRDRGSDTQYF
-,-,TRBV12-5,TRBJ2-6,TGTGCTAGTGGTCCTCCGACCTCTGGGGCCAACGTCCTGACTTTC,CASGPPTSGANVLTF
-,-,TRBV5-1,TRBJ1-4,TGCGCCAGCAGCTCCGAGGGGGGCTGGGAAAAACTGTTTTTT,CASSSEGGWEKLFF
TRBD1,-,TRBV5-8,TRBJ2-7,TGTGCCAGCAGCTCGGGCCTCAGGGGGCGACCATACGAGCAGTACTTC,CASSSGLRGRPYEQYF
-,once,TRBV5-4,TRBJ1-5,TGTGCCAGCAGCTTCGGCAGGGGCGAAATCCGCAATCAGCCCCAGCATTTT,CASSFGRGEIRNQPQHF
TRBD1,-,TRBV7-6,TRBJ1-4,TGTGCCAGCACCCCCCCGGACAGGGCGAATGAAAAACTGTTTTTT,CASTPPDRANEKLFF
TRBD2,-,TRBV5-1,TRBJ2-3,TGCGCCAGCAGCTTTGGACTAGCGGGGGCCAACGTGGATACGCAGTATTTT,CASSFGLAGANVDTQYF
TRBD2,few,TRBV6-6,TRBJ2-1,TGTGCCAGCAGCCGGGCCCGGGAGGGCAATGAGCAGTTCTTC,CASSRAREGNEQFF
TRBD1,-,TRBV5-6,TRBJ1-5,TGTGCCAGCAGCTCGGGACAGCCCCTCAATCAGCCCCAGCATTTT,CASSSGQPLNQPQHF
TRBD2,-,TRBV5-1,TRBJ2-5,TGCGCCAGCAGCTTGGCAGGAGCGGGGGGGCTAGAGACCCAGTACTTC,CASSLAGAGGLETQYF
-,-,TRBV28,TRBJ1-2,TGTGCCAGCCTCTTACGGCGGGGCCTCGACTATGGCTACACCTTC,CASLLRRGLDYGYTF
-,medium-sized,TRBV6-5,TRBJ1-1,TGTGCCAGCAGTTACTCGGCAGGGGTAGGGGCTGAAGCTTTCTTT,CASSYSAGVGAEAFF
TRBD1,-,TRBV2,TRBJ2-7,TGTGCCAGCAGGGCCACACAGGGGTATACGTACGAGCAGTACTTC,CASRATQGYTYEQYF
-,-,TRBV11-2,TRBJ2-6,TGTGCCAGCAGCCCCACAGCGTCTGGGGCCAACGTCCTGACTTTC,CASSPTASGANVLTF
-,medium-sized,TRBV27,TRBJ2-2,TGTGCCAGCAGTTTATACACCGGGGAGCTGTTTTTT,CASSLYTGELFF
-,-,TRBV21-1,TRBJ2-2,TGTGTCAGCGCGACCCTCCCGAACACCGGGGAGCTGTTTTTT,CVSATLPNTGELFF
TRBD2,once,TRBV5-4,TRBJ2-5,TGTGCCAGCAGCTTAACTAGCGGGAAAGAGACCCAGTACTTC,CASSLTSGKETQYF